This T cell receptor beta chain was recovered during a study of cytomegalovirus exposure and HLA in healthy donors. Looking at the study overall: From about 180 million T cells, an earlier analysis saw approximately 110 million unique TCR beta sequences.

The PCR employed 60 Vbeta primers together with 13 Jbeta primers. This table comes from immunoSEQ multiplex PCR, and its TCRdb copy is limited to in-frame clones, with some not included. The table lists approximately 150,000 clones, over 60% of them singletons. On this clone itself: Its antigen is as yet unknown.

The V and J ends lost 2 bases and 4 bases respectively, with 14 bases between them. Germline CDR1 and CDR2: SGHTA and FQGNSA. CDR3 length: 15 amino acids. Study results and caveats: For TCR beta chains, V- and J-gene trimming was later linked to a missense DCLRE1C variant. The study flagged about 160 TCR beta chains as cytomegalovirus-associated.

The specimen was PBMCs. The receptor comes from a man aged 40-55 years in good health and CMV-seronegative. This chain connects TRBV7-2 to TRBJ2-5, with D maybe TRBD2 (7 bases). The chain's CDR3 is CASSLRGEGGETQYF. In DNA form, the CDR3 reads TGTGCCAGCAGCTTAAGAGGGGAGGGGGGAGAGACCCAGTACTTC.